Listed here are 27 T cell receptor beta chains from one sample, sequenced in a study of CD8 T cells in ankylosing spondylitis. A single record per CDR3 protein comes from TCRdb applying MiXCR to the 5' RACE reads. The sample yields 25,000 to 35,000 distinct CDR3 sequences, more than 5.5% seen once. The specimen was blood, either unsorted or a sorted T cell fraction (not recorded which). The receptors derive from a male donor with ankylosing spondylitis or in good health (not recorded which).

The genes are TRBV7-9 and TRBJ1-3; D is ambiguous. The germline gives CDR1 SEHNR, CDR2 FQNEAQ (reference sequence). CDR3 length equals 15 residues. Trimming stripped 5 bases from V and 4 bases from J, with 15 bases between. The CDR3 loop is CASSQTVQGGNTIYF. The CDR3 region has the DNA TGTGCCAGCAGCCAAACGGTACAAGGAGGAAACACCATATATTTT.

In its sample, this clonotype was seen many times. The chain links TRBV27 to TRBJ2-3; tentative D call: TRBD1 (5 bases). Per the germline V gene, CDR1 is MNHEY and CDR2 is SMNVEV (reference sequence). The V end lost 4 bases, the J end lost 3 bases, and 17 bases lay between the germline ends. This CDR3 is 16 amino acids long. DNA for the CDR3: TGTGCCAGCAGTTGGGGCGCAGACTTTTGGACAGATACGCAGTATTTT. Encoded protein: CASSWGADFWTDTQYF.

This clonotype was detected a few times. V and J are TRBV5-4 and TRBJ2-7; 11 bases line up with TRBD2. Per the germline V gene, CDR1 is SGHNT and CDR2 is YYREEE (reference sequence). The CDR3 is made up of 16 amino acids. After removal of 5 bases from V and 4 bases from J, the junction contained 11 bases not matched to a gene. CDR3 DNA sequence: TGTGCCAGCAGTTTTTTGCTAGCGGGAGGAGTTTACGAGCAGTACTTC. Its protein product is CASSFLLAGGVYEQYF.

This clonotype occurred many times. CDR3 residues: CSAQTSQETQYF. The CDR3 nucleotides are TGCAGTGCTCAGACATCCCAAGAGACCCAGTACTTC. The chain has TRBV20-1 and TRBJ2-5; D is unclear. Germline CDR1 and CDR2: DFQATT and SNEGSKA (reference sequence). The CDR3 totals 12 residues. Trimming removed 5 bases at V and 1 base at J, with 8 bases between.

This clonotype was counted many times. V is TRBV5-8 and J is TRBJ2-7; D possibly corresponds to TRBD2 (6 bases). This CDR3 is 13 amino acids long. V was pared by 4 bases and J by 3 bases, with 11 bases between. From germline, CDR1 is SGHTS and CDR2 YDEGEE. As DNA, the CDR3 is TGTGCCAGCAGCCCGGGGCGGGACTACGAGCAGTACTTC. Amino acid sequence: CASSPGRDYEQYF.

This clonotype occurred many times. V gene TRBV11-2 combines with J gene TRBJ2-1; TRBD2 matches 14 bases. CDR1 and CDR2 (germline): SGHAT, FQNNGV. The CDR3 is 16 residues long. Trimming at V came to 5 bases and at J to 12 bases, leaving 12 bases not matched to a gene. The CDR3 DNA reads TGTGCCAGCAGCGAGACCGGGACTAGCGGGAGACTAAGGCAGTTCTTC. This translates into CASSETGTSGRLRQFF.

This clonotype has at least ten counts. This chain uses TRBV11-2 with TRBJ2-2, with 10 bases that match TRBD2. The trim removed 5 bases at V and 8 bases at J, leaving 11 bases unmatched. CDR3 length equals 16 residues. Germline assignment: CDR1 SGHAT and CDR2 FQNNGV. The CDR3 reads CASSLTGTSEAGELFF. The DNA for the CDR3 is TGTGCCAGCAGCCTAACCGGGACTAGCGAAGCGGGGGAGCTGTTTTTT. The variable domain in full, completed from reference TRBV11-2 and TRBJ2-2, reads EAGVAQSPRYKIIEKRQSVAFWCNPISGHATLYWYQQILGQGPKLLIQFQNNGVVDDSQLPKDRFSAERLKGVDSTLKIQPAKLEDSAVYLCASSLTGTSEAGELFFGEGSRLTVL.

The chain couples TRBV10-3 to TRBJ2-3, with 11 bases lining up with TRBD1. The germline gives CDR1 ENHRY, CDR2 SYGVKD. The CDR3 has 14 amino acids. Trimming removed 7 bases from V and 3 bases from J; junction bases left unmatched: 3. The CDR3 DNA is TGTGCCATCACGGACAGGGGGCTTACAGATACGCAGTATTTT. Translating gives CAITDRGLTDTQYF.

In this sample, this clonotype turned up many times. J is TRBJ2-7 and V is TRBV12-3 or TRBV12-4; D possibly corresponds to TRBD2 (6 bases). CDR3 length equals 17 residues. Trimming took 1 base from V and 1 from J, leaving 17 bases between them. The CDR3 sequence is CASSLDRPAGFSYEQYF. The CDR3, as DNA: TGTGCCAGCAGTTTAGATCGGCCAGCGGGCTTTTCCTACGAGCAGTACTTC.

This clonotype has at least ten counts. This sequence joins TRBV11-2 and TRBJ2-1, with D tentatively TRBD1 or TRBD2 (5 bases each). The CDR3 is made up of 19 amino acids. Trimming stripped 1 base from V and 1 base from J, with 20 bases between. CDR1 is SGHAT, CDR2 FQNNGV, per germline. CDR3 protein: CASSLGDRPGRISYNEQFF. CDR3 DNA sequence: TGTGCCAGCAGCTTAGGGGATAGGCCGGGGCGGATTTCCTACAATGAGCAGTTCTTC. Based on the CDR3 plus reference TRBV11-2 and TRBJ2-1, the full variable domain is EAGVAQSPRYKIIEKRQSVAFWCNPISGHATLYWYQQILGQGPKLLIQFQNNGVVDDSQLPKDRFSAERLKGVDSTLKIQPAKLEDSAVYLCASSLGDRPGRISYNEQFFGPGTRLTVL.

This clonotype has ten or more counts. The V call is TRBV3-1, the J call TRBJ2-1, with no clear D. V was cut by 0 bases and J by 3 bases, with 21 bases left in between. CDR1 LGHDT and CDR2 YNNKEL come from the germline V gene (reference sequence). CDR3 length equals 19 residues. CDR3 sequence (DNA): TGTGCCAGCAGCCAAGATCCGGCTTTGGGCGGCCCCGGCTACAATGAGCAGTTCTTC. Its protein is CASSQDPALGGPGYNEQFF.

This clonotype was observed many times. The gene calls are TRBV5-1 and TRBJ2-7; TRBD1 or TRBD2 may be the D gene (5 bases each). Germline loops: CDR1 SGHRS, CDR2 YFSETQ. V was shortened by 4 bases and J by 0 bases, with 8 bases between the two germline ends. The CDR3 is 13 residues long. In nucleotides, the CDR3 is TGCGCCAGCAGCGGGGACGTCTCCTACGAGCAGTACTTC. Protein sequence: CASSGDVSYEQYF.

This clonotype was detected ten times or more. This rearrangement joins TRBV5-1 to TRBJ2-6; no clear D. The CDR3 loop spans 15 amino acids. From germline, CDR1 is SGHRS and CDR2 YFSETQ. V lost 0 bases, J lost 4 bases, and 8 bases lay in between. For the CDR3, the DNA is TGCGCCAGCAGCTTGGAGGTGGCAGGGGCCAACGTCCTGACTTTC. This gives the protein CASSLEVAGANVLTF.

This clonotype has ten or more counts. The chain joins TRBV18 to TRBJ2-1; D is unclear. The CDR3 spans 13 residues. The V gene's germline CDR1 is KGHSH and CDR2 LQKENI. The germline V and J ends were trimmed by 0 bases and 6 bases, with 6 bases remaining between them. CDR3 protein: CASSPPSINEQFF. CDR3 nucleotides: TGTGCCAGCTCACCACCTAGCATCAATGAGCAGTTCTTC.

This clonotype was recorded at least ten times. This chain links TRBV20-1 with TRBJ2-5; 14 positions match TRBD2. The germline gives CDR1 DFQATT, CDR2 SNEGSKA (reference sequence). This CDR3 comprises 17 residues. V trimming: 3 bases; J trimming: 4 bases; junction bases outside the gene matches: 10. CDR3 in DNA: TGCAGTGCTAGCGAGGTCCCGACTAGCGGGAGGGGAGAGACCCAGTACTTC. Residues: CSASEVPTSGRGETQYF.

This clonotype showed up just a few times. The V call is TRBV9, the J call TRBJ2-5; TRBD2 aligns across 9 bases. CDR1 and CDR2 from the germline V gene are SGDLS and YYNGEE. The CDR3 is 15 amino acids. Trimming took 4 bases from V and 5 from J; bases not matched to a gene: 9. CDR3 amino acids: CASSLGSGSGETQYF. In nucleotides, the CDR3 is TGTGCCAGCAGCCTAGGTAGCGGGAGTGGGGAGACCCAGTACTTC.

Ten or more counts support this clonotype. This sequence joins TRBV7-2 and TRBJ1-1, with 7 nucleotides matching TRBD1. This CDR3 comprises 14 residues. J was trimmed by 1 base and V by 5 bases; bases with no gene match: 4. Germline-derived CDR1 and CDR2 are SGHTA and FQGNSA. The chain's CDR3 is CASSITGANTEAFF. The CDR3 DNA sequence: TGTGCCAGCAGCATAACAGGGGCGAACACTGAAGCTTTCTTT.

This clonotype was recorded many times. CDR3 sequence reads: CSAHGTSGGNEQFF. The CDR3 region has the DNA TGCAGCGCACACGGGACTAGCGGTGGCAATGAGCAGTTCTTC. V usage is TRBV29-1 and J usage is TRBJ2-1; 11 nucleotides match TRBD2. Germline V gene sequence: CDR1 SQVTM, CDR2 ANQGSEA. J gave up 6 bases and V 7 bases, and 8 bases lay outside the gene matches. The CDR3 is 14 amino acids.

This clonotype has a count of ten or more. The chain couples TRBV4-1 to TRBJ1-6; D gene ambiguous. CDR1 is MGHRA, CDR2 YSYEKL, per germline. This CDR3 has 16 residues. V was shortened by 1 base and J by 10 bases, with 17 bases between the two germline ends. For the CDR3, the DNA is TGCGCCAGCAGCCAAGTAGCGGACCCGGGCGTATCACCCCTCCACTTT. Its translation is CASSQVADPGVSPLHF.

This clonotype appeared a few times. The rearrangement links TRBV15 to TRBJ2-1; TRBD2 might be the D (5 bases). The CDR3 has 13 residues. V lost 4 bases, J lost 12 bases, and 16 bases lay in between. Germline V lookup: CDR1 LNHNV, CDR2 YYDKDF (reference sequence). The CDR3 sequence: CATSTPGGRGQFF. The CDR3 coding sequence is TGTGCCACCAGCACTCCGGGCGGGCGTGGGCAGTTCTTC.

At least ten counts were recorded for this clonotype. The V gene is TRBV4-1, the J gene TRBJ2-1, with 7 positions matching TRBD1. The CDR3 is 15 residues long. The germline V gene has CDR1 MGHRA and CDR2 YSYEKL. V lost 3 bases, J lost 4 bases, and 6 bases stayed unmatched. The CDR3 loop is CASSQEKGQYNEQFF. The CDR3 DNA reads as TGCGCCAGCAGCCAGGAAAAGGGACAGTACAATGAGCAGTTCTTC.

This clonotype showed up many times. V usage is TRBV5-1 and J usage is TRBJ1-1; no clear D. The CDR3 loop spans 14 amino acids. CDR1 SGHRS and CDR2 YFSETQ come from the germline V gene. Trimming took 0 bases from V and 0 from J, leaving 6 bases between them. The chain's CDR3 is CASSLGHMNTEAFF. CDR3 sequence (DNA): TGCGCCAGCAGCTTGGGACATATGAACACTGAAGCTTTCTTT.

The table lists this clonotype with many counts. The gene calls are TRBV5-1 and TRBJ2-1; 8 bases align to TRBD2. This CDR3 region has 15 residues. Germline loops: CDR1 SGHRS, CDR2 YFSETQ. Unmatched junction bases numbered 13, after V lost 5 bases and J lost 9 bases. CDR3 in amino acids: CASSYSGSVLVEQFF. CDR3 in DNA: TGCGCCAGCAGTTACAGCGGGAGTGTGTTGGTTGAGCAGTTCTTC.

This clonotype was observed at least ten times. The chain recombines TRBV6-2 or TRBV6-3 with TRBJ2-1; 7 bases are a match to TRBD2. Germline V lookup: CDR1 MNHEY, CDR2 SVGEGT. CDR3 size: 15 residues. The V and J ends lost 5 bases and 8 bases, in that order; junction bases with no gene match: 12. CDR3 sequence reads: CASSPGDYPSDEQFF. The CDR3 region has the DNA TGTGCCAGCAGTCCCGGGGACTACCCCTCCGATGAGCAGTTCTTC.

The CDR3 region is CASSQKYRDSEQFF. For the CDR3, the DNA is TGTGCCAGCAGCCAAAAATACCGGGACTCAGAGCAGTTCTTC. The genes are TRBV5-6 and TRBJ2-1; a weak D match, TRBD2 (6 bases). With 4 bases removed from V and 10 bases from J, the gap between germline ends came to 18 bases. The CDR3 is made up of 14 amino acids. The germline gives CDR1 SGHDT, CDR2 YYEEEE.

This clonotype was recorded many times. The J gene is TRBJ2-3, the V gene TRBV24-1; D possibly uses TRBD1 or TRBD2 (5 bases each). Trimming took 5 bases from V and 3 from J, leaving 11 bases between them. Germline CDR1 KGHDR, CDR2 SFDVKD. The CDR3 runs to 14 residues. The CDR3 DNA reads TGTGCCACCAGTGCCGGCAGGGAGACAGATACGCAGTATTTT. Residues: CATSAGRETDTQYF.

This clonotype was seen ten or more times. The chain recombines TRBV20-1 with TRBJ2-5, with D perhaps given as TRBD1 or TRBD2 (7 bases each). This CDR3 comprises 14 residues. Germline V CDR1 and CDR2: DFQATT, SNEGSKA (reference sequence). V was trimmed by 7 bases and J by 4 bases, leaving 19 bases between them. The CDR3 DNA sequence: TGCAGTGTCCCCGGCGCAGGGGGGGGAGAGACCCAGTACTTC. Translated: CSVPGAGGGETQYF.